The clone carrying this T cell receptor (beta chain) showed up just once. This specimen belongs to a study of cytomegalovirus exposure and HLA in healthy donors. From germline, CDR1 is SEHNR and CDR2 FQNEAQ (reference sequence). The V end was cut by 6 bases, the J end by 4 bases, with 24 bases between. The CDR3 has 17 residues. Use of 60 Vbeta and 13 Jbeta primers characterized the PCR. Repertoires were generated with immunoSEQ multiplex PCR, while TCRdb's copy carries only in-frame clones and drops some. The sample consists of fewer than 200,000 clones, 80% of them appearing once. The sequence derives from a man aged 25-40 years in good health and CMV-seronegative. Sequencing was done on a sample of PBMCs. V usage is TRBV7-9 and J usage is TRBJ1-2, with a weak D call TRBD1 (6 bases). The CDR3 protein is CASSPDSYNSVRYGYTF. The DNA of the CDR3 is TGTGCCAGCAGTCCGGACAGCTACAACAGCGTGCGCTATGGCTACACCTTC.